These 30 T cell receptor beta chains originate from one sample sequenced in a study of blood T cell repertoires in COVID-19. Clones were sequenced by immunoSEQ multiplex PCR, and TCRdb holds only the in-frame ones, with some missing. The table records some 75,000 clones, about 86% of them present only once. The specimen was peripheral blood. These receptors were collected from a man older than 75 with COVID-19, enrolled during active disease.

A note on this clone: Different DNA sequences within this sample yield the same CDR3. CDR3 in amino acids: CASSRVAGELFF. CDR3 DNA: TGTGCCAGCAGCCGGGTGGCCGGGGAGCTGTTTTTT. The chain uses TRBV11-3 and TRBJ2-2; no clear D gene. This CDR3 spans 12 amino acids. The V gene's germline CDR1 is SGHNT and CDR2 YENEEA. The germline V and J ends were trimmed by 5 bases and 6 bases, with 7 bases remaining between them.

This clone was observed a single time. This chain connects TRBV5-1 to TRBJ2-7, with 10 positions matching TRBD2. V shed 4 bases, J shed 0 bases, and the junction held 7 bases outside the gene matches. Looked up from germline, CDR1 is SGHRS and CDR2 is YFSETQ. CDR3 length: 16 amino acids. CDR3 protein: CASSPYLAGVSYEQYF. In nucleotides, the CDR3 is TGCGCCAGCAGCCCCTACCTAGCGGGGGTCTCCTACGAGCAGTACTTC.

This sequence joins TRBV19 and TRBJ2-7; D gene ambiguous. V was cut by 3 bases and J by 4 bases, with 7 bases left in between. The V gene's germline CDR1 is LNHDA and CDR2 SQIVND (reference sequence). This CDR3 is built from 12 residues. The CDR3: CASSIPPYEQYF. CDR3 nucleotide sequence: TGTGCCAGTAGTATCCCCCCTTACGAGCAGTACTTC. The entire variable domain, with the rest obtained from reference TRBV19 and TRBJ2-7, is as follows: DGGITQSPKYLFRKEGQNVTLSCEQNLNHDAMYWYRQDPGQGLRLIYYSQIVNDFQKGDIAEGYSVSREKKESFPLTVTSAQKNPTAFYLCASSIPPYEQYFGPGTRLTVT.

The chain is built from TRBV7-9 and TRBJ1-2, with TRBD1 identical over 7 bases. The V gene end was trimmed by 1 base and the J gene end by 6 bases; junction bases not matched to a gene: 5. The CDR3 totals 14 residues. In germline, CDR1 is SEHNR, CDR2 FQNEAQ (reference sequence). The DNA for the CDR3 is TGTGCCAGCAGCTTAGGACAGGGAATCAATGGCTACACCTTC. Protein sequence: CASSLGQGINGYTF.

The chain carries TRBV18 and TRBJ1-5; no firm D call. The CDR3 is 14 residues long. V was trimmed by 4 bases and J by 0 bases, leaving 7 bases between them. Germline loops: CDR1 KGHSH, CDR2 LQKENI. The CDR3 spells CASSLLASNQPQHF. The CDR3 bases are TGTGCCAGCTCACTCCTGGCTAGCAATCAGCCCCAGCATTTT.

The rearrangement links TRBV28 to TRBJ2-7; D might be TRBD1 (5 bases). V was cut by 3 bases and J by 0 bases, with 9 bases left in between. The germline V gene encodes CDR1 MDHEN and CDR2 SYDVKM. The length of the CDR3 is 14 residues. Here the CDR3 DNA reads TGTGCCAGCAGTTTCCAGGGTAGCTCCTACGAGCAGTACTTC. Its translation: CASSFQGSSYEQYF.

This clone appeared once. The J gene is TRBJ2-7, the V gene TRBV6-5; TRBD2 agrees at 9 bases. The CDR3 contains 16 residues. Germline CDR1 reads MNHEY; CDR2 reads SVGAGI. V lost 4 bases, J lost 0 bases, and 7 bases stayed unmatched. The chain's CDR3 is CASSSGPSGASYEQYF. The DNA for the CDR3 is TGTGCCAGCAGTTCGGGTCCTAGCGGGGCCTCCTACGAGCAGTACTTC.

V gene TRBV4-2 combines with J gene TRBJ1-4; D gene unclear. Trimming took off 0 bases at V and 0 bases at J, with 8 bases between the two ends. This CDR3 has 16 residues. The V gene's germline CDR1 is LGHNA and CDR2 YNFKEQ. The CDR3 region has the DNA TGTGCCAGCAGCCAAGATCGTCAGACAACTAATGAAAAACTGTTTTTT. It is translated as CASSQDRQTTNEKLFF.

This clone was observed a few times. V usage is TRBV10-3 and J usage is TRBJ2-7; 9 nucleotides align to TRBD1. CDR1 and CDR2 (germline): ENHRY, SYGVKD. The V gene end was trimmed by 3 bases and the J gene end by 5 bases; junction bases not matched to a gene: 8. The CDR3 runs 15 residues. The CDR3 DNA is TGTGCCATCAGTGATCCCCGGACAGGGGACCACGAGCAGTACTTC. This encodes CAISDPRTGDHEQYF.

This rearrangement joins TRBV5-6 to TRBJ1-5, with D perhaps matching TRBD1 (6 bases). The CDR3 loop spans 14 amino acids. Per germline, CDR1 SGHDT and CDR2 YYEEEE. V gave up 4 bases and J gave up 4 bases, with 12 bases separating them. In DNA, the CDR3 is TGTGCCAGCAGCCGGTGGGGGCGGAATCAGCCCCAGCATTTT. Residues: CASSRWGRNQPQHF.

This chain connects TRBV5-1 to TRBJ2-3; TRBD2 might be the D (6 bases). Trimming removed 0 bases at V and 2 bases at J, with 13 bases between. Germline V gene sequence: CDR1 SGHRS, CDR2 YFSETQ. CDR3 length equals 16 residues. As DNA, the CDR3 is TGCGCCAGCAGCTTGGAGGTGGGACTCACCACAGATACGCAGTATTTT. It yields the protein CASSLEVGLTTDTQYF.

The chain carries TRBV24-1 and TRBJ1-2; D might be TRBD1 (6 bases). Germline CDR1 and CDR2: KGHDR and SFDVKD. The CDR3 is 14 residues long. The V end was cut by 0 bases, the J end by 8 bases, with 12 bases between. The CDR3 DNA follows: TGTGCCACCAGTGATTTGCGGGACACTAGGGGCTACACCTTC. Amino acid sequence: CATSDLRDTRGYTF.

The J gene is TRBJ2-7, the V gene TRBV6-5; D perhaps matches TRBD2 (7 bases). CDR3 length: 14 residues. V was trimmed by 7 bases and J by 2 bases, leaving 15 bases between them. From germline, CDR1 is MNHEY and CDR2 SVGAGI. CDR3 sequence reads: CASMPGEGAYEQYF. The CDR3 DNA reads TGTGCCAGCATGCCCGGGGAGGGGGCCTACGAGCAGTACTTC.

This clone showed up many times. This chain uses TRBV4-1 with TRBJ1-5, with no clear D. The V and J ends lost 1 base and 2 bases respectively, with 3 bases between them. CDR1 and CDR2 from the germline V gene are MGHRA and YSYEKL. The CDR3 runs to 13 residues. The CDR3 here is CASSQVGNQPQHF. Here the CDR3 DNA reads TGCGCCAGCAGCCAAGTAGGCAATCAGCCCCAGCATTTT.

V usage is TRBV28 and J usage is TRBJ1-2; tentative D call: TRBD1 (5 bases). Germline V gene lookup returns CDR1 MDHEN and CDR2 SYDVKM. This CDR3 contains 14 residues. V was pared by 5 bases and J by 8 bases, with 18 bases between. The chain's CDR3 is CASSGAPATRGYTF. The DNA for the CDR3 is TGTGCCAGCAGTGGGGCCCCGGCGACTCGGGGCTACACCTTC.

J is TRBJ2-2 and V is TRBV3-1 (or the pseudogene TRBV3-2), with 9 bases that match TRBD1. From germline, CDR1 is LGHDT and CDR2 YNNKEL (reference sequence). CDR3 length: 18 residues. Trimming cost V 2 bases and J 4 bases; bases outside gene matches: 11. CDR3 bases: TGTGCCAGCAGCCAACCCTCTACAGGGGGCGCGGGCACCGGGGAGCTGTTTTTT. This codes for CASSQPSTGGAGTGELFF.

The chain carries TRBV19 and TRBJ1-5, with 8 bases that match TRBD1. This CDR3 comprises 13 residues. Germline CDR1 reads LNHDA; CDR2 reads SQIVND (reference sequence). The J segment lost 6 bases and the V segment lost 7 bases, leaving 5 bases of the junction unmatched. In nucleotides, the CDR3 is TGTGCCAGTAATGACAGGGGTATTCAGCCCCAGCATTTT. It encodes CASNDRGIQPQHF.

The chain uses TRBV11-3 and TRBJ2-1, with unresolved D. CDR3 length equals 11 residues. The V gene's germline CDR1 is SGHNT and CDR2 YENEEA. Trimming shortened V by 6 bases and J by 5 bases, and 5 bases separated the two germline ends. The CDR3 DNA follows: TGTGCCAGCAGGCAGAACAATGAGCAGTTCTTC. It specifies CASRQNNEQFF.

The V call is TRBV7-2, the J call TRBJ1-2; tentatively, D is TRBD1 (6 bases). The V and J ends lost 3 bases and 8 bases respectively, with 13 bases between them. This CDR3 is built from 13 residues. The germline gives CDR1 SGHTA, CDR2 FQGNSA. The CDR3 loop reads CASSFAYREGYTF. The CDR3 nucleotides are TGTGCCAGCAGCTTCGCCTACAGGGAGGGCTACACCTTC.

V usage is TRBV6-1 and J usage is TRBJ1-2; D may be TRBD1 (6 bases). V was cut by 2 bases and J by 8 bases, with 12 bases left in between. Germline values: CDR1 MNHNS, CDR2 SASEGT. The CDR3 totals 13 residues. The CDR3 is CASSEWTDQGYTF. DNA of the CDR3: TGTGCCAGCAGTGAATGGACAGATCAGGGCTACACCTTC.

This chain joins TRBV2 and TRBJ2-7; 8 positions match TRBD1. Looked up from germline, CDR1 is SNHLY and CDR2 is FYNNEI. The CDR3 sequence is 15 residues long. Unmatched junction bases numbered 10, after V lost 7 bases and J lost 2 bases. The CDR3 loop reads CASTPRGTGAYEQYF. DNA of the CDR3: TGTGCCAGCACCCCCCGAGGGACAGGCGCCTACGAGCAGTACTTC.

The chain has TRBV6-5 and TRBJ1-5, with D possibly being TRBD1 (5 bases). The CDR3 runs to 14 residues. V lost 6 bases and J lost 5, with 14 bases in between. CDR1 is MNHEY and CDR2 is SVGAGI in the germline V gene. The CDR3 bases are TGTGCCAGCAGCCTAGAGGGGAGGGATCAGCCCCAGCATTTT. Its protein is CASSLEGRDQPQHF.

The V gene is TRBV6-6, the J gene TRBJ2-7, with D perhaps TRBD1 (6 bases). V lost 0 bases, J lost 4 bases, and 10 bases lay in between. This CDR3 is 14 amino acids long. Germline CDR1 MNHNY, CDR2 SVGAGI (reference sequence). In DNA form, the CDR3 reads TGTGCCAGCAGTTACTCAGGACAGTTATACGAGCAGTACTTC. It yields the protein CASSYSGQLYEQYF.

V is TRBV7-2 and J is TRBJ1-5; D unclear. CDR3 length: 14 residues. CDR1 SGHTA and CDR2 FQGNSA come from the germline V gene. Trimming left V 5 bases short and J 3 bases short, with 11 bases between. The CDR3 protein is CASSQGLNNQPQHF. The CDR3 nucleotides read TGTGCCAGCAGCCAAGGACTGAACAATCAGCCCCAGCATTTT. Looking up the rest from reference TRBV7-2 and TRBJ1-5 gives the full variable domain: GAGVSQSPSNKVTEKGKDVELRCDPISGHTALYWYRQSLGQGLEFLIYFQGNSAPDKSGLPSDRFSAERTGGSVSTLTIQRTQQEDSAVYLCASSQGLNNQPQHFGDGTRLSIL.

The rearrangement links TRBV2 to TRBJ2-7, with TRBD2 matching over 8 bases. CDR1 and CDR2 (germline): SNHLY, FYNNEI. V lost 10 bases to trimming and J lost 4 bases; unmatched junction nucleotides: 12. The CDR3 has 14 amino acids. CDR3 sequence reads: CATCLSGGAYEQYF. The CDR3 bases are TGTGCCACCTGTCTAAGCGGGGGAGCATACGAGCAGTACTTC.

This clone has just a few counts. The V gene is TRBV14, the J gene TRBJ1-2; 7 nucleotides line up with TRBD1. This CDR3 region has 14 residues. Germline trimming cut 1 base from V and 8 bases from J; bases unmatched to any gene: 7. Per the germline V gene, CDR1 is SGHDN and CDR2 is FVKESK. The CDR3, as DNA: TGTGCCAGCAGCCAAGCGACAGGGTCGTTGGGCTACACCTTC. Translated, it gives CASSQATGSLGYTF. The full variable domain, completed using reference TRBV14 and TRBJ1-2, is EAGVTQFPSHSVIEKGQTVTLRCDPISGHDNLYWYRRVMGKEIKFLLHFVKESKQDESGMPNNRFLAERTGGTYSTLKVQPAELEDSGVYFCASSQATGSLGYTFGSGTRLTVV.

This clone has only one observation. This rearrangement joins TRBV4-1 to TRBJ1-6, with D hard to call. V lost 1 base, J lost 5 bases, and 6 bases lay in between. Germline V gene data show CDR1 as MGHRA and CDR2 as YSYEKL. The CDR3 runs 14 residues. CDR3 DNA: TGCGCCAGCAGCCAAGCCCCAGATAATTCACCCCTCCACTTT. This translates into CASSQAPDNSPLHF.

This chain links TRBV6-5 with TRBJ2-4; D may be TRBD1 (6 bases). Trimming removed 4 bases at V and 0 bases at J, with 13 bases between. CDR1 is MNHEY, CDR2 SVGAGI, per germline. This CDR3 is built from 16 residues. This chain's CDR3 is CASSSPGTSAKNIQYF. The CDR3 coding sequence is TGTGCCAGCAGTTCCCCTGGGACATCAGCCAAAAACATTCAGTACTTC.

V gene TRBV9 combines with J gene TRBJ1-1, with D maybe TRBD1 (5 bases). This CDR3 region has 13 residues. V lost 0 bases, J lost 3 bases, and 6 bases lay in between. The germline CDR1 and CDR2 sequences are SGDLS and YYNGEE. The DNA for the CDR3 is TGTGCCAGCAGCGTAGGCAGGGACACTGAAGCTTTCTTT. Translated, it gives CASSVGRDTEAFF.

The chain couples TRBV5-1 to TRBJ2-1; 8 bases align to TRBD1. Trimming cost V 4 bases and J 8 bases; bases outside gene matches: 2. The CDR3 spans 12 residues. CDR1 and CDR2 from the germline V gene are SGHRS and YFSETQ. CDR3 in amino acids: CASSPQGDEQFF. CDR3 DNA sequence: TGCGCCAGCAGCCCACAGGGGGATGAGCAGTTCTTC.